Below, one TCR beta chain is given with its context. This specimen belongs to a study of Ad26.COV2.S vaccination and SARS-CoV-2 variants. This table comes from immunoSEQ multiplex PCR, and its TCRdb copy is limited to in-frame clones, with some not included. The repertoire includes 440,000 or so clones, roughly 90% of them detected once, and about 1.7% sits in the top ten. As to treatment: 19 received Ad26.COV2.S at low or high dose, single or two shots; several received placebo; per-sample allocation not given. Samples came from day 63 after the first vaccine or placebo injection. This sequence was found in a person aged 18-60 years who received the Ad26.COV2.S COVID-19 vaccine or a placebo. The sequenced sample was peripheral blood, obtained in a trial of Ad26.COV2.S vaccine versus placebo.

The CDR3 DNA sequence: TGTGCCAGCAGCCGGGACAGCTCTAACTATGGCTACACCTTC. It codes for CASSRDSSNYGYTF. The J gene is TRBJ1-2, the V gene TRBV3-1 (or the pseudogene TRBV3-2), with 7 positions matching TRBD1. With V trimmed by 4 bases and J by 0 bases, 2 bases remained unmatched. In germline, CDR1 is LGHDT, CDR2 YNNKEL (reference sequence). There are 14 residues in the CDR3.